This T cell receptor (gamma chain) was obtained from a study of gamma-delta chains in newborns, infants, children. This clone appeared a few times. Other DNA sequences from this sample encode an identical CDR3 as well. Germline CDR1 is GITISATS and CDR2 is ISYDGTV (reference sequence). J lost 7 bases, V lost 0 bases, and 6 bases had no gene match. The CDR3 spans 17 residues. TCRdb re-called the reads using CATT. The data contain about 2,700 gamma-chain clones, under 30% of them singletons. The chain recombines TRGV9 with TRGJP. What was sequenced was blood. This clonotype was obtained from a child who was a newborn, infant or young child, either healthy, febrile or measles-vaccinated (not recorded which). The CDR3 nucleotides are TGTGCCTTGTGGGAGGTGCTCAGTGAGTTGGGCAAAAAAATCAAGGTATTT. The encoded protein is CALWEVLSELGKKIKVF.